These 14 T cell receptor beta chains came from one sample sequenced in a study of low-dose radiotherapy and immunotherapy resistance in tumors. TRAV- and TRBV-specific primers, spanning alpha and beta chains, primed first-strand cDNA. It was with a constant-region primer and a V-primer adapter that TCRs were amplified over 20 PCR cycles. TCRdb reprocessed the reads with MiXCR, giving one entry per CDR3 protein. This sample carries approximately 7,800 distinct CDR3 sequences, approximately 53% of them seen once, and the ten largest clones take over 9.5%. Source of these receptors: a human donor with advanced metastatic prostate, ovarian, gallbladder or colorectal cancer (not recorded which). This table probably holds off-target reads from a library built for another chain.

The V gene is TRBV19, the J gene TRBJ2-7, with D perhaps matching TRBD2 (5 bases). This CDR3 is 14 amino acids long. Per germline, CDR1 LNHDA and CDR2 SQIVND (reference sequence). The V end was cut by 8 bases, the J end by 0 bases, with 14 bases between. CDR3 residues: CASGPDFASYEQYF. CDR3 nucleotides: TGTGCCAGTGGTCCGGACTTCGCCTCCTACGAGCAGTACTTC.

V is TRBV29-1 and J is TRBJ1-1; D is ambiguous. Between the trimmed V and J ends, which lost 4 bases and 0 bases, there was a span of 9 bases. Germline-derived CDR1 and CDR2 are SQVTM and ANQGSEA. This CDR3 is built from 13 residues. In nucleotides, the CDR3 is TGCAGCGTTGGTCTAGGGCTGAACACTGAAGCTTTCTTT. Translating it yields CSVGLGLNTEAFF.

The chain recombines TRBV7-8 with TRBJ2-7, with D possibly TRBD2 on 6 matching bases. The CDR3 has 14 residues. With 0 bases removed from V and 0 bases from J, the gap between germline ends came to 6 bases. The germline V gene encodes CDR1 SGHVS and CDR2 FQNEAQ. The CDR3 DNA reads TGTGCCAGCAGCTTAGCGGAGGGCTCCTACGAGCAGTACTTC. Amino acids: CASSLAEGSYEQYF.

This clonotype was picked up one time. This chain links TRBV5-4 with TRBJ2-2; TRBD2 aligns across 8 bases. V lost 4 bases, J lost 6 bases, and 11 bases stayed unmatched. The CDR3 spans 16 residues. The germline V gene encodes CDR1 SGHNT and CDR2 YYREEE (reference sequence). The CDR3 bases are TGTGCCAGCAGCCCGGACCCCGGGGGGGATGCCGGGGAGCTGTTTTTT. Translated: CASSPDPGGDAGELFF.

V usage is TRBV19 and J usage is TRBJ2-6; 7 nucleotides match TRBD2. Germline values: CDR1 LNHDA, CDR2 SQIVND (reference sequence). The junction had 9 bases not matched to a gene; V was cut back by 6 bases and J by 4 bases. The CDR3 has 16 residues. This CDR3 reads CASSPRREPGANVLTF. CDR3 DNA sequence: TGTGCCAGTAGCCCGAGGCGGGAGCCCGGGGCCAACGTCCTGACTTTC.

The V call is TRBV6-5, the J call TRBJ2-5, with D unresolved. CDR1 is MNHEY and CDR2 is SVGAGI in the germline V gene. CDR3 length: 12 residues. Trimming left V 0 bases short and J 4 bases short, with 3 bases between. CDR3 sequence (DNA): TGTGCCAGCAGTTACTCGCGAGAGACCCAGTACTTC. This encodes CASSYSRETQYF.

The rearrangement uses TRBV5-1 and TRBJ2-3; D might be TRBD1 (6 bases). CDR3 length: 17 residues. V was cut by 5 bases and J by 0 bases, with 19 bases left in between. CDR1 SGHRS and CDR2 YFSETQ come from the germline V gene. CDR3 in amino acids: CASSWVGGNPSTDTQYF. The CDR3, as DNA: TGCGCCAGCAGTTGGGTTGGGGGCAATCCTAGCACAGATACGCAGTATTTT.

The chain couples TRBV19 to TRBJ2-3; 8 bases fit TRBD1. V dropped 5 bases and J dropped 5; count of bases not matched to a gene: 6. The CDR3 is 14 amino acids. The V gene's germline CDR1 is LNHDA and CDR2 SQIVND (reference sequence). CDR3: CASSGDRRLDTQYF. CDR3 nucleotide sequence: TGTGCCAGTAGTGGGGACAGGCGACTAGATACGCAGTATTTT.

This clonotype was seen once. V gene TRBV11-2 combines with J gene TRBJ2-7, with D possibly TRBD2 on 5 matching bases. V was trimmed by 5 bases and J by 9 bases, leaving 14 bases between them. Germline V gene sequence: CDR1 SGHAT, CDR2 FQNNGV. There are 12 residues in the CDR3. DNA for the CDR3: TGTGCCAGCAGCGCGATTCCGGGGTCGCAGTACTTC. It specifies CASSAIPGSQYF. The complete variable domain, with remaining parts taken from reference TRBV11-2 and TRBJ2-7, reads EAGVAQSPRYKIIEKRQSVAFWCNPISGHATLYWYQQILGQGPKLLIQFQNNGVVDDSQLPKDRFSAERLKGVDSTLKIQPAKLEDSAVYLCASSAIPGSQYFGPGTRLTVT.

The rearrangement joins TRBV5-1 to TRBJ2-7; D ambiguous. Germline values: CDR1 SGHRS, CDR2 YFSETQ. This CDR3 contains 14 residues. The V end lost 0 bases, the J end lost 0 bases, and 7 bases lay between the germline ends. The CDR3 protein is CASSLGQTSYEQYF. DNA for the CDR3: TGCGCCAGCAGCTTGGGCCAGACCTCCTACGAGCAGTACTTC.

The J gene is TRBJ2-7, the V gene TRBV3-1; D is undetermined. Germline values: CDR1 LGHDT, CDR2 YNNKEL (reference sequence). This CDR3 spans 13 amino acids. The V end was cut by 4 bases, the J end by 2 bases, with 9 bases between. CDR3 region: CASSPNDAYEQYF. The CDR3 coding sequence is TGTGCCAGCAGCCCCAATGACGCCTACGAGCAGTACTTC.

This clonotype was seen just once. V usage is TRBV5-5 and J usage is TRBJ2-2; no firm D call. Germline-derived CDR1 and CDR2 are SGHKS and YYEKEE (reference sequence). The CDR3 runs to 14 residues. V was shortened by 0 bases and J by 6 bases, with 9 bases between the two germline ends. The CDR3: CASSLVSGSGELFF. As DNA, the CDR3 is TGTGCCAGCAGCTTGGTCTCGGGCTCCGGGGAGCTGTTTTTT.

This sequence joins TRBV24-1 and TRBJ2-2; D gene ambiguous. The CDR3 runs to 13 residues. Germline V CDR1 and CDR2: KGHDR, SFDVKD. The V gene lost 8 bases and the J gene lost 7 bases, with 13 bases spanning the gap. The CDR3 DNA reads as TGTGCCACCACTAACAGACCAGACGGGGAGCTGTTTTTT. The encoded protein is CATTNRPDGELFF.

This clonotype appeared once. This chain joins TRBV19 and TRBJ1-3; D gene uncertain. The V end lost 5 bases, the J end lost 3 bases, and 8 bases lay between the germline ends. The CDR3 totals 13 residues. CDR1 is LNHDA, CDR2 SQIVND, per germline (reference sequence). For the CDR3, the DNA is TGTGCCAGTAGTGAAGCGAATGGAAACACCATATATTTT. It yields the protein CASSEANGNTIYF. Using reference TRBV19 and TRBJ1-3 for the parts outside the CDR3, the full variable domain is DGGITQSPKYLFRKEGQNVTLSCEQNLNHDAMYWYRQDPGQGLRLIYYSQIVNDFQKGDIAEGYSVSREKKESFPLTVTSAQKNPTAFYLCASSEANGNTIYFGEGSWLTVV.